This T cell receptor beta chain is drawn from a study of blood T cell repertoires in COVID-19. Source study methods: For nucleated cells, counts were estimated from reference gene primer amplification. Profiling relied on immunoSEQ multiplex PCR, and the TCRdb table lists in-frame clones only, not all of them. V, J and clone size are taken as reported in that table, and D and trimming were inferred from the DNA itself. The table includes about 160,000 clones, approximately 90% detected once. In germline, CDR1 is WNHNN, CDR2 SYGVQD (reference sequence). The CDR3 is made up of 15 amino acids. After removal of 0 bases from V and 4 bases from J, the junction contained 1 base not matched to a gene.

This receptor was identified in a man between 18 and 35 years old with acute or convalescent COVID-19. The material sequenced was peripheral blood. The chain links TRBV10-1 to TRBJ2-3, with 10 bases fitting TRBD2. CDR3 bases: TGCGCCAGCAGTGAGTCGCTAGCGGGAGCAGATACGCAGTATTTT. Residues: CASSESLAGADTQYF.